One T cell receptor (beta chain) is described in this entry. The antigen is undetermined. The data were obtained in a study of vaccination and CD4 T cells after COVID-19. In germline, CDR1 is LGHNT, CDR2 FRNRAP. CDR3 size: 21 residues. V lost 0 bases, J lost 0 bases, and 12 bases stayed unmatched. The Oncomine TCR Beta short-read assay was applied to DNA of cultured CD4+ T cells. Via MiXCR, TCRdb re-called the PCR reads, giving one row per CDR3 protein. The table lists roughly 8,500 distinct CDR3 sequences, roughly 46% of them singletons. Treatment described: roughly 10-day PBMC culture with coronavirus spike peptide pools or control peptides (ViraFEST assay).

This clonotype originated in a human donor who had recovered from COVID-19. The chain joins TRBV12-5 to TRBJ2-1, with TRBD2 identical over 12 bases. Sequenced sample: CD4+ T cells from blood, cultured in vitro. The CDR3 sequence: CASGLVPRWTSGASSYNEQFF. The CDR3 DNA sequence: TGTGCTAGTGGTTTGGTACCCCGGTGGACTAGCGGGGCCAGCTCCTACAATGAGCAGTTCTTC.